This TCR beta chain was identified in a study of shared clonotypes between healthy human individuals. Turning to the study itself: Per donor, CD8 memory used one plate, CD8 naive used two, CD4 memory used three and CD4 naive used three. The study's findings and limits: A reduction in generation probabilities was seen for non-shared clonotypes relative to those shared by all four donors.

Concerning this clone: Its antigen remains unknown.

Measured with immunoSEQ multiplex PCR; TCRdb has only the in-frame clones, and not every one. The data contain about 320,000 clones, roughly 84% of them singletons. The CD8 memory sample joined CD45RO+ cells and CCR7-negative CD45RA+ cells. The germline V gene encodes CDR1 SGHRS and CDR2 YFSETQ. The CDR3 runs to 14 residues. V lost 0 bases and J 3 bases, leaving 9 bases between the germline ends. The clonotype was recovered from a man aged 18 to 30 in good health. The rearrangement links TRBV5-1 to TRBJ2-5; D not resolved. The specimen sequenced was memory CD8+ T cells sorted from blood. Indicated subset: CD45RO+ cells pooled with CCR7-negative TemRA cells. The CDR3 reads CASSLGSNEETQYF. CDR3 DNA sequence: TGCGCCAGCAGCTTGGGGTCCAATGAAGAGACCCAGTACTTC.